The clone carrying this TCR beta chain appeared a few times. No antigen is known for it. This record belongs to a study of T-cell reconstitution after alpha-beta-depleted transplantation in children. Points from the study as a whole: Some patients owed their high day-60 TCRbeta diversity to surviving recipient T cells and thymic progenitors. Several hundred graft clones that had expanded were reportedly the source of alpha-beta T cells about two months after transplant.

Unique molecular identifiers tagged the TCRbeta library. MiXCR was run by TCRdb on the PCR reads, yielding one entry per CDR3 protein. The sample lists roughly 570,000 distinct CDR3 sequences; 25% to 30% were seen once. Germline CDR1 is ENHRY and CDR2 is SYGVKD. The CDR3 has 14 amino acids. The V end lost 0 bases, the J end lost 4 bases, and 8 bases lay between the germline ends. This sequence joins TRBV10-3 and TRBJ2-3, with D possibly being TRBD2 (5 bases). This clonotype originated in a boy under two years old with Wiskott-Aldrich syndrome, due to receive a stem cell transplant. Specimen: PBMCs, collected before TCRalphabeta/CD19-depleted stem cell transplant. The CDR3 loop is CAISESGDSDTQYF. The CDR3 DNA sequence: TGTGCCATCAGTGAGTCGGGAGATTCAGATACGCAGTATTTT.